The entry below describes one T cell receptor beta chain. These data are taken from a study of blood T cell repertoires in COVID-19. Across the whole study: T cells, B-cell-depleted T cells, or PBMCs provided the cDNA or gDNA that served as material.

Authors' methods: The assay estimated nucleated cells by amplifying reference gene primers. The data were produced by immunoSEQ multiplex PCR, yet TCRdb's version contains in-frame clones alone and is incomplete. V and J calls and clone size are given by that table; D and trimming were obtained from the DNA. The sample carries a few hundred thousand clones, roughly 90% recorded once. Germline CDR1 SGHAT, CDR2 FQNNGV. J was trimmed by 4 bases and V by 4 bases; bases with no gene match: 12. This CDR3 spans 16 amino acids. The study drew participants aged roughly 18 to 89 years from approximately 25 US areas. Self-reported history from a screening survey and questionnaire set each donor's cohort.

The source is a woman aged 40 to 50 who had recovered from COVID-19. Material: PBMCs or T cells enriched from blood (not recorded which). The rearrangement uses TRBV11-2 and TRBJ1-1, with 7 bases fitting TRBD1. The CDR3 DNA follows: TGTGCCAGCAGCTCACTACAGGGGAAGTACGGCACTGAAGCTTTCTTT. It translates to CASSSLQGKYGTEAFF.